This T cell receptor (beta chain) is from a study of cytomegalovirus exposure and HLA in healthy donors. Study-level points and caveats: That first-cohort TCR clusters tended to co-occur in the 95 to 150 validation repertoires was found in a later analysis. According to the study, around 150 TCR beta chains were cytomegalovirus-associated. The majority of TCR sequences were rare, yet some public TCRs appeared in many donors.

CDR3 size: 14 residues. J gave up 8 bases and V 2 bases, and 8 bases lay outside the gene matches. In germline, CDR1 is MNHEY, CDR2 SMNVEV (reference sequence). For this clone: Its antigen is not known.

The data were produced by immunoSEQ multiplex PCR, yet TCRdb's version contains in-frame clones alone and is incomplete. This sample has 71,000 or so clones, with approximately 94% found just once. The TCR comes from a woman under 30 in good health and CMV-seronegative. Sequenced: PBMCs. The J gene is TRBJ1-2, the V gene TRBV27, with 7 positions matching TRBD1. CDR3: CASSLQGGLGGYTF. CDR3 bases: TGTGCCAGCAGTTTACAGGGGGGTTTGGGAGGCTACACCTTC.